This TCR beta chain was recovered during a study of T-cell memory formation after mild COVID-19. Study background: Largely donor-specific sequence clusters came from a couple of donors.

Germline loops: CDR1 SGHTA, CDR2 FQGNSA. V dropped 5 bases and J dropped 7 bases, with 8 bases sitting between them. CDR3 length: 11 residues. This clonotype was observed a handful of times. What it binds is unknown. Broader study findings: Within pre-infection memory, some responding clones were found, suggesting cross-reactive memory joined. Day 15 to 85 contracting clones showed balanced CD4/CD8; later expanders leaned CD4+. A second wave of clones peaked on day 37, and their SARS-CoV-2 specificity went unconfirmed.

Using its own MiXCR run on the 5' RACE reads, TCRdb lists one record per CDR3 protein. The sample consists of 430,000 or so distinct CDR3 sequences, nearly 25% of them appearing once. V is TRBV7-2 and J is TRBJ2-5; no clear D. This sequence originates from an adult woman who had mild COVID-19 (a few samples of this study predate the infection). Cell type and time point are not known. The sequencing input was PBMCs or a T cell subset sorted from them (not recorded which). For the CDR3, the DNA is TGTGCCAGCAGCGAGACCCTGACCCAGTACTTC. Translated, it gives CASSETLTQYF.